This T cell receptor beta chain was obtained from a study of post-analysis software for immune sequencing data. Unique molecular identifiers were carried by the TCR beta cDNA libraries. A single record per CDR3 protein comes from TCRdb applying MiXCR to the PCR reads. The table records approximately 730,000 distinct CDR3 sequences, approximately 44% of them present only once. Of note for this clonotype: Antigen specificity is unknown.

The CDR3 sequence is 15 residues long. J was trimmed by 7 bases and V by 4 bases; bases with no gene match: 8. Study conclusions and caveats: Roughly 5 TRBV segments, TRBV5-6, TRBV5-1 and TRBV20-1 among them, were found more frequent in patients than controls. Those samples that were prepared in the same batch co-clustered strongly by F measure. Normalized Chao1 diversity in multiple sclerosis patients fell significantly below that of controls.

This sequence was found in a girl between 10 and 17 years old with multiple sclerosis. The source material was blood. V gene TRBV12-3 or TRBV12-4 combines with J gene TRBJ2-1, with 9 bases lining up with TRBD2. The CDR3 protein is CASSSAGGPGNEQFF. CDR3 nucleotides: TGTGCCAGCAGTTCGGCGGGAGGGCCGGGGAATGAGCAGTTCTTC.